What follows are 6 T cell receptor beta chains derived from one specimen sequenced in a study of shared clonotypes between healthy human individuals. Terminally differentiated effector memory CD45RA+ cells were excluded by CCR7 positive selection of CD45RO-negative cells. Repertoires were generated with immunoSEQ multiplex PCR, while TCRdb's copy carries only in-frame clones and drops some. Of 660,000 or so clones listed, approximately 96% are singletons. Sequencing used naive CD8+ T cells sorted from blood. These receptors were taken from a woman aged 25 to 39 in good health.

The rearrangement joins TRBV5-4 to TRBJ1-1; D not certain. Trimming shortened V by 2 bases and J by 6 bases, and 8 bases separated the two germline ends. The CDR3 totals 12 residues. The germline CDR1 and CDR2 sequences are SGHNT and YYREEE (reference sequence). This CDR3 reads CASSFFNAEAFF. CDR3 DNA sequence: TGTGCCAGCAGCTTTTTTAATGCTGAAGCTTTCTTT.

The V call is TRBV9, the J call TRBJ2-5, with 8 bases that match TRBD2. Germline lookup yields CDR1 SGDLS and CDR2 YYNGEE. This CDR3 region has 16 residues. Losses at the gene ends were 3 bases for V and 4 bases for J; bases not matched to a gene: 11. The CDR3 bases are TGTGCCAGCAGCGAGGGGGTATGGACTAGCCCAGAGACCCAGTACTTC. Translation gives CASSEGVWTSPETQYF.

This clone has just one count. The rearrangement links TRBV2 to TRBJ1-2; 10 bases are a match to TRBD1. The CDR3 is 15 amino acids. J lost 6 bases, V lost 5 bases, and 9 bases had no gene match. Germline CDR1 is SNHLY and CDR2 is FYNNEI. CDR3 bases: TGTGCCAGCAGTTGGGAGACAGGGGGCCATAATGGCTACACCTTC. It specifies CASSWETGGHNGYTF.

V and J are TRBV11-2 and TRBJ2-5; D may be TRBD2 (5 bases). Germline-derived CDR1 and CDR2 are SGHAT and FQNNGV. CDR3 length: 14 residues. The V and J ends lost 7 bases and 5 bases respectively, with 17 bases between them. The chain's CDR3 is CASTLTLRGETQYF. CDR3 bases: TGTGCCAGCACCCTGACACTCCGAGGGGAGACCCAGTACTTC. The full variable domain, with the rest looked up from reference TRBV11-2 and TRBJ2-5, is EAGVAQSPRYKIIEKRQSVAFWCNPISGHATLYWYQQILGQGPKLLIQFQNNGVVDDSQLPKDRFSAERLKGVDSTLKIQPAKLEDSAVYLCASTLTLRGETQYFGPGTRLLVL.

The chain uses TRBV2 and TRBJ1-2, with D uncertain. V lost 2 bases and J 3 bases, leaving 10 bases between the germline ends. The CDR3 is 14 amino acids. The germline V gene has CDR1 SNHLY and CDR2 FYNNEI. CDR3 residues: CASSELDGYYGYTF. The DNA for the CDR3 is TGTGCCAGCAGTGAACTTGACGGATACTATGGCTACACCTTC.

This chain joins TRBV15 and TRBJ1-4, with 7 bases that match TRBD1. CDR1 and CDR2 (germline): LNHNV, YYDKDF (reference sequence). This CDR3 is 15 amino acids long. J lost 10 bases, V lost 0 bases, and 8 bases had no gene match. The CDR3 loop reads CATSREQGFGGKLFF. DNA of the CDR3: TGTGCCACCAGCAGAGAACAGGGGTTTGGAGGAAAACTGTTTTTT.